One TCR beta chain is described in this entry. This sample stems from a study of blood T cell repertoires in COVID-19. The wider study: Samples taken during acute and convalescent COVID-19 were collected in the United States, Italy and Spain.

Profiling relied on immunoSEQ multiplex PCR, and the TCRdb table lists in-frame clones only, not all of them. In the table there are some 95,000 clones, around three quarters of which are singletons. The V segment lost 5 bases and the J segment 1 base; nucleotides outside the gene matches: 4. Germline V gene lookup returns CDR1 MDHEN and CDR2 SYDVKM. This CDR3 comprises 14 residues. The rearrangement uses TRBV28 and TRBJ2-5; the match to TRBD1 covers 7 bases. The sequenced material came from peripheral blood. This sequence originates from a man between 65 and 85 years old with acute or convalescent COVID-19. The CDR3 DNA reads TGTGCCAGCAGTCGGCGGACAGGCCAAGAGACCCAGTACTTC. Amino acids: CASSRRTGQETQYF.